This T cell receptor beta chain is drawn from a study of shared clonotypes between healthy human individuals. Background on the study: CD8 memory received one plate per donor, CD8 naive two, CD4 memory three and CD4 naive three.

The table came from immunoSEQ multiplex PCR; TCRdb's copy has only in-frame clones and leaves some out. The sample holds some 2.1 million clones; about 95% are singletons and the top ten take around 1.1%. CDR3 length: 15 residues. Naive CD8 cells comprised CD45RO-negative, CCR7-positively selected cells, excluding terminally differentiated effector memory CD45RA+ cells. This receptor was taken from a man aged 18 to 30 in good health. Sequencing used naive CD8+ T cells sorted from blood. The gene calls are TRBV21-1 and TRBJ2-2; the table's D gene call, TRBD1, was not cross checked with the DNA. TRBV21-1 is flagged as a pseudogene. CDR3 loop: CASSKPRVNTGELFF. The CDR3 DNA reads TGTGCCAGCAGCAAGCCCAGGGTGAACACCGGGGAGCTGTTTTTT.